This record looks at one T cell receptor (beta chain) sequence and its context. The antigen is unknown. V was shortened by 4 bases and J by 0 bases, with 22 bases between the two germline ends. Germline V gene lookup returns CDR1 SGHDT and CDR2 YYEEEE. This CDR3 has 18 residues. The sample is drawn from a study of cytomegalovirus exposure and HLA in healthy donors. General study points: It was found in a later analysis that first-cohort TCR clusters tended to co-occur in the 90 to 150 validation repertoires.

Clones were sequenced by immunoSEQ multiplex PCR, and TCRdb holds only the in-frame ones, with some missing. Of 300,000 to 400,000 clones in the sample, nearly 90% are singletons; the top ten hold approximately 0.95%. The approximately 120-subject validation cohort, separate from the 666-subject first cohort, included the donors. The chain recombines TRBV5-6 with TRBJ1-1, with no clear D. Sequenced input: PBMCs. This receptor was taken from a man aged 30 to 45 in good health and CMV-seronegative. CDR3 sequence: CASSDIASGVQVNTEAFF. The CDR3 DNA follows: TGTGCCAGCAGCGACATTGCGTCCGGGGTTCAGGTGAACACTGAAGCTTTCTTT.